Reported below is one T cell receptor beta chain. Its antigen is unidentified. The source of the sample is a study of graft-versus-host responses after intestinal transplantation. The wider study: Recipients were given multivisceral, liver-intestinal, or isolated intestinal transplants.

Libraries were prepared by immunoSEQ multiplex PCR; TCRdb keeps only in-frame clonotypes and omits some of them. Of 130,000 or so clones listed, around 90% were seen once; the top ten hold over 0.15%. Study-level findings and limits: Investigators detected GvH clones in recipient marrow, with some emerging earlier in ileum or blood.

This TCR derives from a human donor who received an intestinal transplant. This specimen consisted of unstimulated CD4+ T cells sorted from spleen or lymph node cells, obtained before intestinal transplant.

The CDR3 loop is CASSQGQSGPDTQYF. In DNA, the CDR3 is TGTGCCAGCAGCCAAGGACAGTCGGGTCCAGATACGCAGTATTTT. V gene TRBV4-2 combines with J gene TRBJ2-3, with D possibly matching TRBD1 (5 bases). Trimming pared 1 base from V and 4 bases from J, leaving 12 bases between. The CDR3 consists of 15 residues. Per germline, CDR1 LGHNA and CDR2 YNFKEQ.